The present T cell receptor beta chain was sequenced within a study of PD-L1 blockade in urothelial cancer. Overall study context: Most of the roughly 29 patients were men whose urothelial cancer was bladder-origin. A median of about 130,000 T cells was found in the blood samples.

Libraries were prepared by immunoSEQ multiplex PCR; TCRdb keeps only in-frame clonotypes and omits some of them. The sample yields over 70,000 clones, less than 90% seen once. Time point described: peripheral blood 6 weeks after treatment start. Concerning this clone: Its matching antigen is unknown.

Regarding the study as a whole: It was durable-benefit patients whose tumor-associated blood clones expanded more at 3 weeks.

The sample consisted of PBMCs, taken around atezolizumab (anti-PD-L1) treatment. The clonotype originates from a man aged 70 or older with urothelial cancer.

The chain's CDR3 is CASSMTGVQFRSYEQYF. CDR3 nucleotides: TGTGCCAGCAGCATGACAGGGGTGCAATTTAGGAGCTACGAGCAGTACTTC. The chain employs TRBV5-6 and TRBJ2-7, with 8 bases fitting TRBD1. V dropped 4 bases and J dropped 3; count of bases not matched to a gene: 15. This CDR3 has 17 amino acids. Per the germline V gene, CDR1 is SGHDT and CDR2 is YYEEEE.